The sequence of this T cell receptor (beta chain) was determined in a study of blood T cell repertoires in COVID-19. Study information: Spain, Italy and the United States supplied samples that represented acute and convalescent COVID-19.

Some clones are missing from TCRdb's copy, which holds only in-frame ones; the method was immunoSEQ multiplex PCR. The table includes 62,000 or so clones, approximately 92% detected once. Germline V gives CDR1 ENHRY, CDR2 SYGVKD. V was trimmed by 3 bases and J by 8 bases, leaving 16 bases between them. The CDR3 has 14 amino acids. The chain is built from TRBV10-3 and TRBJ2-5, with D perhaps TRBD2 (7 bases). This receptor was taken from a man aged 45-65 years with acute or convalescent COVID-19. Sequencing was done on a sample of peripheral blood. The CDR3 nucleotides are TGTGCCATCAGTGAAAGGGGGGGGCCCGATACCCAGTACTTC. It yields the protein CAISERGGPDTQYF.